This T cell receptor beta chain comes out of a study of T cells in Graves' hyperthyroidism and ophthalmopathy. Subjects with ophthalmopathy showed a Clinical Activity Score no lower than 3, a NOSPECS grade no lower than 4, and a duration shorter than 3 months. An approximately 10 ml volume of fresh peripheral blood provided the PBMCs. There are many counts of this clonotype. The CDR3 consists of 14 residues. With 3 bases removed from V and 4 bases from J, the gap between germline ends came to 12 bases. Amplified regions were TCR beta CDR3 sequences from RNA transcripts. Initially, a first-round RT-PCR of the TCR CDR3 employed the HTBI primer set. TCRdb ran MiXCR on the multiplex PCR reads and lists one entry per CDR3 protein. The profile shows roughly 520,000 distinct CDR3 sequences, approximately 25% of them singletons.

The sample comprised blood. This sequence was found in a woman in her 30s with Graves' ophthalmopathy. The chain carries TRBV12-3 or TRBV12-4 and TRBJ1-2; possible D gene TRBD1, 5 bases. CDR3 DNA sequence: TGTGCCAGCAGTTTCGCCGGGACGGCCTATGGCTACACCTTC. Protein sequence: CASSFAGTAYGYTF.